This entry lists 26 T cell receptor beta chains sequenced from one sample in a study of cytomegalovirus exposure and HLA in healthy donors (dated by TCRdb to about 2017). The library was generated by the immunoSEQ multiplex PCR assay. The multiplex PCR relied on a mix of 60 forward primers for TCR Vbeta segments and 13 reverse primers for TCR Jbeta segments. Sourced from immuneACCESS, this table was stored by TCRdb with only in-frame sequences that have V and J called. A share of the clones is absent; for the studies checked, an unresolved V gene accounts for under half, and the remainder has no known explanation. In this sample the table shows around 210,000 clones, 78% of which occur a single time. The ten biggest clones cover roughly 0.45% of the sample. What was sequenced was PBMCs. The receptors were gathered from a boy younger than 18 in good health and CMV-seronegative.

The CDR3 sequence: CASSQGRTSGPYNEQFF. In nucleotides, the CDR3 is TGCGCCAGCAGCCAGGGACGGACTAGCGGGCCCTACAATGAGCAGTTCTTC. The genes are TRBV4-1 and TRBJ2-1; 11 bases are a match to TRBD2. J gave up 2 bases and V 3 bases, and 6 bases lay outside the gene matches. Germline assignment: CDR1 MGHRA and CDR2 YSYEKL. CDR3 length: 17 amino acids.

The V call is TRBV2, the J call TRBJ1-5, with D possibly being TRBD1 (6 bases). The CDR3 has 11 residues. V lost 5 bases and J lost 10, with 9 bases in between. Per germline, CDR1 SNHLY and CDR2 FYNNEI. Here the CDR3 reads CASSPRGPQHF. The CDR3, as DNA: TGTGCCAGCAGTCCCAGGGGACCCCAGCATTTT. Combining the CDR3 with reference TRBV2 and TRBJ1-5 gives the whole variable domain EPEVTQTPSHQVTQMGQEVILRCVPISNHLYFYWYRQILGQKVEFLVSFYNNEISEKSEIFDDQFSVERPDGSNFTLKIRSTKLEDSAMYFCASSPRGPQHFGDGTRLSIL.

The rearrangement joins TRBV10-3 to TRBJ2-7; 10 positions agree with TRBD2. This CDR3 is built from 13 residues. Germline trimming cut 10 bases from V and 3 bases from J; bases unmatched to any gene: 6. Germline-derived CDR1 and CDR2 are ENHRY and SYGVKD. CDR3 coding DNA: TGTGCCACACGACTAGCGGGTATCTACGAGCAGTACTTC. The encoded protein is CATRLAGIYEQYF.

The V gene is TRBV5-1, the J gene TRBJ2-5, with 10 positions matching TRBD1. The CDR3 runs 15 residues. Germline V gene lookup returns CDR1 SGHRS and CDR2 YFSETQ. Trimming cost V 5 bases and J 11 bases; bases outside gene matches: 15. The CDR3 DNA reads TGCGCCAGCAGTGACTCCCGGGACAGGGGTTCTTTGCAGTACTTC. Protein product: CASSDSRDRGSLQYF. The variable domain in full, with the rest retrieved from reference TRBV5-1 and TRBJ2-5, is KAGVTQTPRYLIKTRGQQVTLSCSPISGHRSVSWYQQTPGQGLQFLFEYFSETQRNKGNFPGRFSGRQFSNSRSEMNVSTLELGDSALYLCASSDSRDRGSLQYFGPGTRLLVL.

This clone was seen just once. The V call is TRBV5-4, the J call TRBJ1-6; D remains unclear. Germline-derived CDR1 and CDR2 are SGHNT and YYREEE (reference sequence). Deletions cut 2 bases from V and 8 bases from J, with 8 bases between. The CDR3 runs 13 residues. CDR3: CASSFKRDSPLHF. The CDR3 region has the DNA TGTGCCAGCAGCTTTAAGAGGGATTCACCCCTCCACTTT.

The chain joins TRBV19 to TRBJ1-2; D may be TRBD1 (6 bases). Germline CDR1 reads LNHDA; CDR2 reads SQIVND (reference sequence). CDR3 length: 15 amino acids. The germline V and J ends were trimmed by 6 bases and 4 bases, with 18 bases remaining between them. The CDR3 nucleotides read TGTGCCAGTAGGGGGGCCGGGGGGAGCGGCTATGGCTACACCTTC. Encoded protein: CASRGAGGSGYGYTF.

This chain connects TRBV19 to TRBJ1-6; 7 nucleotides align to TRBD1. CDR1 LNHDA and CDR2 SQIVND come from the germline V gene (reference sequence). The ends lost 3 bases at V and 3 bases at J; junction bases unmatched: 5. There are 16 residues in the CDR3. The CDR3 coding sequence is TGTGCCAGTAGTATCATGACAGGGAACTATAATTCACCCCTCCACTTT. Residues: CASSIMTGNYNSPLHF.

CDR3 sequence: CAWSVISAYEQYF. CDR3 bases: TGTGCCTGGAGTGTAATTTCCGCCTACGAGCAGTACTTC. The J gene is TRBJ2-7, the V gene TRBV30; no clear D. The germline V gene has CDR1 GTSNPN and CDR2 SVGIG (reference sequence). This CDR3 spans 13 amino acids. The V end lost 0 bases, the J end lost 2 bases, and 8 bases lay between the germline ends. Complete variable domain (other parts from reference TRBV30 and TRBJ2-7): SQTIHQWPATLVQPVGSPLSLECTVEGTSNPNLYWYRQAAGRGLQLLFYSVGIGQISSEVPQNLSASRPQDRQFILSSKKLLLSDSGFYLCAWSVISAYEQYFGPGTRLTVT.

This rearrangement joins TRBV19 to TRBJ1-2; D gene ambiguous. There are 14 residues in the CDR3. V lost 5 bases to trimming and J lost 1 base, with 11 bases between them. Germline V gene lookup returns CDR1 LNHDA and CDR2 SQIVND (reference sequence). The CDR3 sequence: CASSSVGVNYGYTF. CDR3 sequence (DNA): TGTGCCAGTAGTTCGGTGGGAGTTAACTATGGCTACACCTTC.

The V gene is TRBV11-2, the J gene TRBJ2-3; 7 bases line up with TRBD1. The CDR3 loop spans 17 amino acids. CDR1 is SGHAT, CDR2 FQNNGV, per germline. V lost 2 bases, J lost 0 bases, and 8 bases stayed unmatched. CDR3 amino acids: CASSLLGGSTSTDTQYF. In DNA form, the CDR3 reads TGTGCCAGCAGCTTATTAGGGGGCAGTACTAGCACAGATACGCAGTATTTT.

The V and J genes are TRBV25-1 and TRBJ2-7; possibly TRBD2 for D (6 bases). Germline CDR1 MGHDK, CDR2 SYGVNS. V dropped 4 bases and J dropped 4 bases, with 11 bases sitting between them. CDR3 size: 13 residues. CDR3 DNA: TGTGCCAGCAGTGTCGGGAGTCTATACGAGCAGTACTTC. This sequence encodes CASSVGSLYEQYF.

The chain joins TRBV19 to TRBJ1-6, with a weak D call TRBD1 (6 bases). Germline V gene data show CDR1 as LNHDA and CDR2 as SQIVND (reference sequence). Trimming left V 6 bases short and J 0 bases short, with 18 bases between. This CDR3 has 18 amino acids. CDR3 nucleotides: TGTGCCAGTAGGATCCCACCCGACAGGAGCTCCTATAATTCACCCCTCCACTTT. The encoded protein is CASRIPPDRSSYNSPLHF.

V and J are TRBV19 and TRBJ1-1; D remains unclear. CDR1 is LNHDA, CDR2 SQIVND, per germline (reference sequence). The germline V and J ends were trimmed by 1 base and 5 bases, with 11 bases remaining between them. The CDR3 sequence is 14 residues long. CDR3 protein: CASSIGDPWTEAFF. As DNA, the CDR3 is TGTGCCAGTAGTATAGGAGATCCGTGGACTGAAGCTTTCTTT.

The chain carries TRBV9 and TRBJ2-5; possibly TRBD2 for D (6 bases). The V and J ends lost 0 bases and 5 bases respectively, with 11 bases between them. This CDR3 is built from 14 residues. The germline V gene encodes CDR1 SGDLS and CDR2 YYNGEE. This CDR3 is CASSVAGAGETQYF. CDR3 bases: TGTGCCAGCAGCGTAGCGGGAGCGGGTGAGACCCAGTACTTC. The full variable domain, completed using reference TRBV9 and TRBJ2-5, is DSGVTQTPKHLITATGQRVTLRCSPRSGDLSVYWYQQSLDQGLQFLIQYYNGEERAKGNILERFSAQQFPDLHSELNLSSLELGDSALYFCASSVAGAGETQYFGPGTRLLVL.

The V call is TRBV11-3, the J call TRBJ1-1, with TRBD1 matching 7 bases. V trimming: 4 bases; J trimming: 6 bases; junction bases outside the gene matches: 8. The germline V gene has CDR1 SGHNT and CDR2 YENEEA. The CDR3 covers 14 residues. CDR3 loop: CASSSDRVGAEAFF. As DNA, the CDR3 is TGTGCCAGCAGCTCCGACAGGGTGGGCGCTGAAGCTTTCTTT.

V usage is TRBV27 and J usage is TRBJ2-1; D not certain. In germline, CDR1 is MNHEY, CDR2 SMNVEV (reference sequence). Trimming shortened V by 5 bases and J by 6 bases, and 8 bases separated the two germline ends. There are 12 residues in the CDR3. CDR3: CASSLPPNEQFF. The CDR3 DNA sequence: TGTGCCAGCAGTCTACCCCCCAATGAGCAGTTCTTC.

The chain carries TRBV9 and TRBJ2-7; maybe TRBD1 (5 bases). Germline V gene lookup returns CDR1 SGDLS and CDR2 YYNGEE. With 0 bases removed from V and 3 bases from J, the gap between germline ends came to 7 bases. The CDR3 has 13 residues. In nucleotides, the CDR3 is TGTGCCAGCAGCGTAGGACAGAACTACGAGCAGTACTTC. Protein product: CASSVGQNYEQYF.

V is TRBV6-1 and J is TRBJ1-2; D call uncertain. The CDR3 runs 14 residues. CDR1 and CDR2 from the germline V gene are MNHNS and SASEGT. Trimming cost V 5 bases and J 3 bases, with 13 bases left between them. The CDR3 DNA reads TGTGCCAGCAGTTCAGAGGGATGGGACTATGGCTACACCTTC. It codes for CASSSEGWDYGYTF.

This chain uses TRBV10-1 with TRBJ2-5; 12 bases match TRBD2. V was pared by 2 bases and J by 3 bases, with 4 bases of the junction left unmatched. CDR3 length: 16 amino acids. Germline V CDR1 and CDR2: WNHNN, SYGVQD (reference sequence). The CDR3 DNA sequence: TGCGCCAGCAGTGAGCGTCTAGCGGGAGGGGAAGAGACCCAGTACTTC. This encodes CASSERLAGGEETQYF.

The chain recombines TRBV7-6 with TRBJ2-7, with 8 bases identical to TRBD1. Germline V lookup: CDR1 SGHVS, CDR2 FNYEAQ. J gave up 3 bases and V 5 bases, and 3 bases lay outside the gene matches. The CDR3 spans 13 residues. CDR3: CASSRDRIYEQYF. CDR3 nucleotides: TGTGCCAGCAGCCGGGACAGGATCTACGAGCAGTACTTC.

This rearrangement joins TRBV5-4 to TRBJ1-2; possible D gene TRBD1, 5 bases. Germline V gene data show CDR1 as SGHNT and CDR2 as YYREEE (reference sequence). This CDR3 spans 14 amino acids. V lost 0 bases and J 4 bases, leaving 10 bases between the germline ends. The CDR3 protein is CASSLGQGGYGYTF. In nucleotides, the CDR3 is TGTGCCAGCAGCTTGGGGCAGGGAGGCTATGGCTACACCTTC.

The CDR3 here is CASSQDVPAYRNTIYF. CDR3 bases: TGCGCCAGCAGCCAAGATGTCCCCGCGTACCGGAACACCATATATTTT. V is TRBV4-1 and J is TRBJ1-3; D unresolved. Trimming shortened V by 0 bases and J by 7 bases, and 16 bases separated the two germline ends. Germline V gene lookup returns CDR1 MGHRA and CDR2 YSYEKL. This CDR3 has 16 residues.

The rearrangement uses TRBV2 and TRBJ2-7; no clear D gene. The germline gives CDR1 SNHLY, CDR2 FYNNEI. V dropped 7 bases and J dropped 0 bases, with 10 bases sitting between them. The CDR3 totals 13 residues. This CDR3 is CASKFPGSYEQYF. CDR3 DNA: TGTGCCAGCAAGTTTCCAGGCTCCTACGAGCAGTACTTC.

The chain uses TRBV30 and TRBJ1-5, with D perhaps TRBD1 (5 bases). Trimming stripped 1 base from V and 9 bases from J, with 16 bases between. Germline loops: CDR1 GTSNPN, CDR2 SVGIG (reference sequence). The CDR3 contains 14 residues. The CDR3 here is CAWSGSQGRTPQHF. The CDR3 coding sequence is TGTGCCTGGAGTGGGAGCCAGGGCCGGACGCCCCAGCATTTT.

This clone showed up just a few times. The chain recombines TRBV6-1 with TRBJ2-7, with TRBD2 identical over 8 bases. This CDR3 comprises 16 residues. The germline CDR1 and CDR2 sequences are MNHNS and SASEGT. The trim removed 4 bases at V and 3 bases at J, leaving 11 bases unmatched. The CDR3 loop is CASSAIAGKGIYEQYF. The CDR3 nucleotides read TGTGCCAGCAGTGCCATAGCGGGGAAGGGGATCTACGAGCAGTACTTC.

J is TRBJ1-1 and V is TRBV7-6; 8 bases agree with TRBD1. Germline V gene sequence: CDR1 SGHVS, CDR2 FNYEAQ. The CDR3 contains 14 residues. With 3 bases clipped from V and 0 bases from J, the junction kept 0 bases outside the gene matches. The CDR3 is CASSLTGVNTEAFF. In DNA form, the CDR3 reads TGTGCCAGCAGCTTGACAGGGGTGAACACTGAAGCTTTCTTT.